Described below is a single TCR beta chain sequence and its context. The antigen remains unidentified. TCRdb ran MiXCR on the 5' RACE reads and lists one entry per CDR3 protein. Of 500,000 to 650,000 distinct CDR3 sequences in the sample, around an eighth were seen once. J was trimmed by 5 bases and V by 3 bases; bases with no gene match: 8. This CDR3 has 14 residues. CDR1 and CDR2 from the germline V gene are DFQATT and SNEGSKA (reference sequence). This record belongs to a study of T cells after yellow fever vaccination. Findings of the study overall: A large majority of primary-vaccination clones showed up again after the booster (about 96% CD4, about 90% CD8). Abundant clonotypes from the bulk population could get into FACS-sorted repertoires as contaminants.

The source of this sequence is a young man who received the YFV17D yellow fever vaccine. The chain is built from TRBV20-1 and TRBJ2-5; 8 bases agree with TRBD1. The material was PBMCs, obtained on the day of the yellow fever booster vaccination. In DNA, the CDR3 is TGCAGTGCTAGTGGACGGGACAGGTGGGAGACCCAGTACTTC. This gives the protein CSASGRDRWETQYF.